These 32 T cell receptor beta chains share one sample of origin, sequenced in a study of shared clonotypes between healthy human individuals. The method was immunoSEQ multiplex PCR; TCRdb's version includes in-frame clones alone and lacks a portion of them. The data show roughly 2.4 million clones, around 95% seen once. Sequences were obtained from naive CD4+ T cells sorted from blood. Subset given: CD45RA+ positively selected. The origin of the receptors is a man between 18 and 35 years old in good health.

V and J are TRBV7-9 and TRBJ1-2; 7 bases align to TRBD1. The CDR3 contains 15 residues. Trimming took 0 bases from V and 9 from J; bases not matched to a gene: 10. The germline V gene encodes CDR1 SEHNR and CDR2 FQNEAQ (reference sequence). This CDR3 is CASSLAAAGGVRYTF. Here the CDR3 DNA reads TGTGCCAGCAGCTTAGCGGCGGCAGGGGGGGTACGCTACACCTTC.

Of note for this clone: The same CDR3 can be traced to other DNA sequences in this sample. The chain links TRBV5-1 to TRBJ2-7; D may be TRBD1 or TRBD2 (5 bases each). This CDR3 region has 14 residues. V gave up 4 bases and J gave up 3 bases, with 14 bases separating them. Looked up from germline, CDR1 is SGHRS and CDR2 is YFSETQ. CDR3 region: CASSPGTGNYEQYF. In DNA form, the CDR3 reads TGCGCCAGCAGCCCCGGGACGGGGAACTACGAGCAGTACTTC.

The chain has TRBV12-5 and TRBJ2-1; 8 nucleotides align to TRBD2. This CDR3 contains 16 residues. The J segment lost 8 bases and the V segment lost 0 bases, leaving 9 bases of the junction unmatched. In germline, CDR1 is LGHNT, CDR2 FRNRAP. CDR3 region: CASGLVLGSGNYEQFF. In nucleotides, the CDR3 is TGTGCTAGTGGTTTGGTACTGGGTAGCGGGAACTATGAGCAGTTCTTC.

The chain recombines TRBV27 with TRBJ2-2; perhaps TRBD2 as D (6 bases). Trimming left V 6 bases short and J 4 bases short, with 6 bases between. This CDR3 contains 12 residues. Germline CDR1 reads MNHEY; CDR2 reads SMNVEV (reference sequence). CDR3 nucleotides: TGTGCCAGCAGGGAGGGCACCGGGGAGCTGTTTTTT. Translated: CASREGTGELFF.

The DNA of the CDR3 is TGTGCCAGCACCGACCAGCGGGGAACTGAAGCTTTCTTT. It yields the protein CASTDQRGTEAFF. The chain joins TRBV2 to TRBJ1-1; unclear D gene. Trimming pared 7 bases from V and 5 bases from J, leaving 14 bases between. The CDR3 covers 13 residues. CDR1 SNHLY and CDR2 FYNNEI come from the germline V gene.

The chain carries TRBV7-9 and TRBJ1-1, with D perhaps TRBD1 (5 bases). This CDR3 has 14 residues. V gave up 7 bases and J gave up 3 bases, with 15 bases separating them. CDR1 and CDR2 (germline): SEHNR, FQNEAQ (reference sequence). The chain's CDR3 is CASKYQGTDTEAFF. DNA for the CDR3: TGTGCCAGCAAGTATCAGGGAACGGACACTGAAGCTTTCTTT.

The chain uses TRBV29-1 and TRBJ1-1, with a weak D call TRBD1 (6 bases). Per germline, CDR1 SQVTM and CDR2 ANQGSEA. The V end was cut by 7 bases, the J end by 6 bases, with 12 bases between. This CDR3 region has 11 residues. CDR3 loop: CSGLGGAEAFF. The CDR3 DNA reads as TGCAGCGGATTAGGGGGGGCTGAAGCTTTCTTT.

The V call is TRBV6-1, the J call TRBJ1-2; possible D gene TRBD1, 5 bases. The CDR3 covers 13 residues. V lost 7 bases, J lost 7 bases, and 16 bases lay in between. Germline V gives CDR1 MNHNS, CDR2 SASEGT. The DNA for the CDR3 is TGTGCCAGCACCCTGGGGGGTCCTAGTGGCTACACCTTC. Protein sequence: CASTLGGPSGYTF.

The count of this clone is one. V is TRBV7-9 and J is TRBJ2-7, with a weak D call TRBD2 (7 bases). Trimming removed 4 bases at V and 3 bases at J, with 13 bases between. The CDR3 loop spans 14 amino acids. Germline V gene data show CDR1 as SEHNR and CDR2 as FQNEAQ (reference sequence). The CDR3 DNA follows: TGTGCCAGCAGCTATCTGGGAGGGGGCTACGAGCAGTACTTC. Encoded protein: CASSYLGGGYEQYF.

The chain employs TRBV2 and TRBJ1-1; the D gene is possibly TRBD1 (5 bases). CDR3 length: 11 amino acids. Trimming shortened V by 3 bases and J by 11 bases, and 10 bases separated the two germline ends. Germline V gene lookup returns CDR1 SNHLY and CDR2 FYNNEI. The CDR3 nucleotides are TGTGCCAGCAGTGAGGGCAGGGCGGCTTTCTTT. Protein sequence: CASSEGRAAFF.

The chain is built from TRBV7-2 and TRBJ2-5; a weak D match, TRBD1 (6 bases). Trimming left V 5 bases short and J 5 bases short, with 12 bases between. The CDR3 extends over 13 amino acids. CDR1 is SGHTA, CDR2 FQGNSA, per germline. CDR3 coding DNA: TGTGCCAGCAGCCCAGGGGTTGGGGAGACCCAGTACTTC. Amino acids: CASSPGVGETQYF.

The genes are TRBV6-1 and TRBJ1-5, with D possibly matching TRBD1 (5 bases). With 1 base removed from V and 6 bases from J, the gap between germline ends came to 10 bases. The CDR3 consists of 14 residues. CDR1 and CDR2 from the germline V gene are MNHNS and SASEGT. The CDR3 is CASSEGQGPQPQHF. For the CDR3, the DNA is TGTGCCAGCAGTGAAGGCCAGGGACCTCAGCCCCAGCATTTT.

The chain uses TRBV20-1 and TRBJ2-7; D is possibly TRBD1 or TRBD2 (6 bases each). CDR1 DFQATT and CDR2 SNEGSKA come from the germline V gene (reference sequence). CDR3 length: 11 amino acids. V dropped 3 bases and J dropped 11 bases, with 14 bases sitting between them. This CDR3 reads CSARDSRREYF. In DNA form, the CDR3 reads TGCAGTGCTAGGGACAGCCGGAGGGAGTACTTC.

The chain carries TRBV2 and TRBJ2-2; tentatively, D is TRBD1 (5 bases). Trimming removed 6 bases from V and 4 bases from J, with 21 bases in between. The CDR3 extends over 17 amino acids. CDR1 and CDR2 (germline): SNHLY, FYNNEI. The CDR3 sequence is CASSQQKGLRGTGELFF. As DNA, the CDR3 is TGTGCCAGCAGCCAACAAAAGGGGCTTAGGGGCACCGGGGAGCTGTTTTTT.

The chain is built from TRBV7-2 and TRBJ1-1; D remains unclear. CDR1 SGHTA and CDR2 FQGNSA come from the germline V gene. This CDR3 contains 12 residues. The V gene lost 4 bases and the J gene lost 9 bases, with 12 bases spanning the gap. CDR3 sequence reads: CASSSPLEKAFF. The CDR3, as DNA: TGTGCCAGCAGCTCCCCCCTAGAGAAAGCTTTCTTT.

V usage is TRBV7-6 and J usage is TRBJ2-2; 14 nucleotides line up with TRBD2. The CDR3 totals 17 residues. With 3 bases clipped from V and 4 bases from J, the junction kept 4 bases outside the gene matches. Germline assignment: CDR1 SGHVS and CDR2 FNYEAQ. CDR3 amino acids: CASSLGLAGVRTGELFF. In nucleotides, the CDR3 is TGTGCCAGCAGCTTGGGACTAGCGGGAGTCCGCACCGGGGAGCTGTTTTTT.

This clone was found a few times. In nucleotides, the CDR3 is TGTGCCAGTAGTATAGATCGGAGCACGAACTATGGCTACACCTTC. Translation: CASSIDRSTNYGYTF. V is TRBV19 and J is TRBJ1-2, with D unclear. Trimming left V 0 bases short and J 2 bases short, with 10 bases between. Germline values: CDR1 LNHDA, CDR2 SQIVND (reference sequence). This CDR3 has 15 residues.

This clone was seen a few times. Other DNA sequences in the same sample also yield this CDR3. CDR3 nucleotide sequence: TGTGCCAGCAGCTTGGTCAGCACAGATACGCAGTATTTT. Amino acids: CASSLVSTDTQYF. The V call is TRBV5-4, the J call TRBJ2-3; D gene unclear. The V gene lost 0 bases and the J gene lost 0 bases, with 2 bases spanning the gap. This CDR3 is 13 amino acids long. Germline lookup yields CDR1 SGHNT and CDR2 YYREEE (reference sequence).

This clone has only one observation. Within the sample, other DNA sequences also encode this same CDR3. The chain combines TRBV18 with TRBJ2-5, with D unresolved. Germline loops: CDR1 KGHSH, CDR2 LQKENI. The CDR3 loop spans 14 amino acids. With 0 bases removed from V and 5 bases from J, the gap between germline ends came to 10 bases. The CDR3 here is CASSPPGLGETQYF. The CDR3 coding sequence is TGTGCCAGCTCACCACCGGGTCTTGGGGAGACCCAGTACTTC.

The chain combines TRBV4-1 with TRBJ2-6; 7 nucleotides align to TRBD2. Looked up from germline, CDR1 is MGHRA and CDR2 is YSYEKL. Unmatched junction bases numbered 12, after V lost 4 bases and J lost 0 bases. The CDR3 length is 19 residues. The CDR3 loop reads CASSRGSGKLRSGANVLTF. In DNA form, the CDR3 reads TGCGCCAGCAGCCGGGGAAGCGGGAAGTTGCGCTCTGGGGCCAACGTCCTGACTTTC.

The rearrangement joins TRBV2 to TRBJ2-7, with D perhaps given as TRBD1 or TRBD2 (6 bases each). The length of the CDR3 is 18 residues. V was shortened by 6 bases and J by 1 base, with 25 bases between the two germline ends. From germline, CDR1 is SNHLY and CDR2 FYNNEI. The CDR3 loop reads CASRMTGTLRSGSYEQYF. CDR3 in DNA: TGTGCCAGCAGGATGACAGGTACTCTACGGAGCGGGTCCTACGAGCAGTACTTC. The full variable domain, with the rest looked up from reference TRBV2 and TRBJ2-7, is EPEVTQTPSHQVTQMGQEVILRCVPISNHLYFYWYRQILGQKVEFLVSFYNNEISEKSEIFDDQFSVERPDGSNFTLKIRSTKLEDSAMYFCASRMTGTLRSGSYEQYFGPGTRLTVT.

This clone was seen just once. The rearrangement joins TRBV7-2 to TRBJ2-7, with D hard to call. Germline V lookup: CDR1 SGHTA, CDR2 FQGNSA. This CDR3 region has 14 residues. V gave up 6 bases and J gave up 5 bases, with 17 bases separating them. This CDR3 is CASRNRAEGHEQYF. The CDR3 nucleotides read TGTGCCAGCAGAAACCGGGCCGAAGGCCACGAGCAGTACTTC.

V is TRBV29-1 and J is TRBJ2-1, with TRBD2 identical over 8 bases. Germline V gives CDR1 SQVTM, CDR2 ANQGSEA. V was clipped by 4 bases and J by 6 bases; unmatched bases: 5. The CDR3 is made up of 13 amino acids. In nucleotides, the CDR3 is TGCAGCGTTGCGGGGGGGGCCCGCAATGAGCAGTTCTTC. Its protein product is CSVAGGARNEQFF.

The chain has TRBV30 and TRBJ2-5, with 9 nucleotides matching TRBD1. J gave up 5 bases and V 8 bases, and 9 bases lay outside the gene matches. The CDR3 is 13 amino acids. CDR1 is GTSNPN and CDR2 is SVGIG in the germline V gene (reference sequence). CDR3 residues: CARGQGVRETQYF. Written as DNA, the CDR3 is TGTGCCCGGGGACAGGGAGTAAGGGAGACCCAGTACTTC.

The chain joins TRBV9 to TRBJ2-4, with D possibly called TRBD1 or TRBD2 (5 bases each). The CDR3 spans 14 residues. Trimming removed 0 bases from V and 9 bases from J, with 13 bases in between. Germline V gene data show CDR1 as SGDLS and CDR2 as YYNGEE. The CDR3 nucleotides read TGTGCCAGCAGCGTAGATCCCGCAGGGAGCATTCAGTACTTC. Its protein is CASSVDPAGSIQYF. Drawing the rest from reference TRBV9 and TRBJ2-4, the complete variable domain is DSGVTQTPKHLITATGQRVTLRCSPRSGDLSVYWYQQSLDQGLQFLIQYYNGEERAKGNILERFSAQQFPDLHSELNLSSLELGDSALYFCASSVDPAGSIQYFGAGTRLSVL.

Comments on this clone: The same CDR3 is also encoded by other DNA sequences in this sample. The chain links TRBV18 to TRBJ2-7; 9 positions agree with TRBD1. CDR1 is KGHSH and CDR2 is LQKENI in the germline V gene. The CDR3 length is 13 residues. V was clipped by 3 bases and J by 6 bases; unmatched bases: 3. The CDR3 region has the DNA TGTGCCAGCTCACCCGGGACAGGGTCCGAGCAGTACTTC. This codes for CASSPGTGSEQYF.

The chain is built from TRBV29-1 and TRBJ1-3; D is undetermined. V was clipped by 6 bases and J by 0 bases, with 9 bases between them. This CDR3 region has 13 residues. Germline CDR1 is SQVTM and CDR2 is ANQGSEA. The CDR3 DNA follows: TGCAGCGTCCGGGATGCCTCTGGAAACACCATATATTTT. Its translation: CSVRDASGNTIYF.

This clone was observed a single time. The chain is built from TRBV6-1 and TRBJ1-4, with 7 bases identical to TRBD1. The CDR3 is made up of 14 amino acids. Germline lookup yields CDR1 MNHNS and CDR2 SASEGT. The ends lost 1 base at V and 8 bases at J; junction bases unmatched: 4. CDR3 DNA sequence: TGTGCCAGCAGTGAAGACAGGGGAAGGGAAAAACTGTTTTTT. Translating gives CASSEDRGREKLFF.

Points on this clone: Other DNA sequences of this sample code for an identical CDR3. The chain carries TRBV6-5 and TRBJ2-7; tentatively, D is TRBD1 or TRBD2 (5 bases each). Germline CDR1 and CDR2: MNHEY and SVGAGI. V was clipped by 0 bases and J by 2 bases, with 11 bases between them. CDR3 size: 15 residues. CDR3 nucleotides: TGTGCCAGCAGTTACTCGGGGACGGACACCTACGAGCAGTACTTC. Translating gives CASSYSGTDTYEQYF.

The gene calls are TRBV13 and TRBJ2-7, with 8 bases identical to TRBD1. CDR3 size: 15 residues. Germline V gene lookup returns CDR1 PRHDT and CDR2 FYEKMQ (reference sequence). The V and J ends lost 4 bases and 6 bases, in that order; junction bases with no gene match: 11. CDR3 protein: CASSSDRGSFSEQYF. The CDR3, as DNA: TGTGCCAGCAGCTCCGACAGGGGCAGTTTCTCCGAGCAGTACTTC.

The CDR3 nucleotides are TGCGCCAGCAGCCGGGGACAGGGGGCACGGGAGACCCAGTACTTC. Its translation is CASSRGQGARETQYF. The V gene is TRBV10-1, the J gene TRBJ2-5; TRBD1 matches at 12 bases. Germline V CDR1 and CDR2: WNHNN, SYGVQD (reference sequence). The CDR3 is made up of 15 amino acids. With 6 bases clipped from V and 5 bases from J, the junction kept 7 bases outside the gene matches.

This clone was found a few times. The rearrangement uses TRBV30 and TRBJ1-5; TRBD1 is a possible D gene (6 bases). The germline V gene has CDR1 GTSNPN and CDR2 SVGIG (reference sequence). This CDR3 spans 13 amino acids. The V gene lost 2 bases and the J gene lost 3 bases, with 8 bases spanning the gap. This CDR3 is CAWSRGFNQPQHF. CDR3 nucleotide sequence: TGTGCCTGGAGTAGGGGGTTCAATCAGCCCCAGCATTTT.